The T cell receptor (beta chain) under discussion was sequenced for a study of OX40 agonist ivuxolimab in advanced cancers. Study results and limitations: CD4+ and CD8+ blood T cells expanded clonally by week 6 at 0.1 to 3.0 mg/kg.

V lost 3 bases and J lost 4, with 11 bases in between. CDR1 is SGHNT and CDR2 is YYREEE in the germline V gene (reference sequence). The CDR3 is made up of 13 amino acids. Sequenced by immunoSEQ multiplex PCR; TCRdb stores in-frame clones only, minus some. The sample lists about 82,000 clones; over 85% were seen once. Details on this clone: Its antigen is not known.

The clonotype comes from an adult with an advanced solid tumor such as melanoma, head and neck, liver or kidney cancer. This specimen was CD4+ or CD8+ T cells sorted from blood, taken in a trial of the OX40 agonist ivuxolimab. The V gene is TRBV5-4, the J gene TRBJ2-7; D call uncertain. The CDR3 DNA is TGTGCCAGCAGCTCGGTTGGACGGTACGAGCAGTACTTC. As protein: CASSSVGRYEQYF.